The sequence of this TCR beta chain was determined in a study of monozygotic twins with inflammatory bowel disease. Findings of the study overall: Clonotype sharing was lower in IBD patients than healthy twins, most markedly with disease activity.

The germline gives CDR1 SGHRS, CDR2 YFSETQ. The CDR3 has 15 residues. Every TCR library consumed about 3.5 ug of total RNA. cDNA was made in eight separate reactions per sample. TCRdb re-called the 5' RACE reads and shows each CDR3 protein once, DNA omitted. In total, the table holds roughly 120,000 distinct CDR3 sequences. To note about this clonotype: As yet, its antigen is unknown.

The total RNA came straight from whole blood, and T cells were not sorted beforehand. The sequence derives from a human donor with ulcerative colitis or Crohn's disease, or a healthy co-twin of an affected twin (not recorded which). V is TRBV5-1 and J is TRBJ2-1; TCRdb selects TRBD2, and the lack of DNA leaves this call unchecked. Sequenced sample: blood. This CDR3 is CASRLLAGSPNEQFF. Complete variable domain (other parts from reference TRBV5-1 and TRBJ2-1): KAGVTQTPRYLIKTRGQQVTLSCSPISGHRSVSWYQQTPGQGLQFLFEYFSETQRNKGNFPGRFSGRQFSNSRSEMNVSTLELGDSALYLCASRLLAGSPNEQFFGPGTRLTVL.